This T cell receptor (beta chain) was sequenced in a study of OX40 agonist ivuxolimab in advanced cancers. Turning to the study itself: Partial responses occurred in three patients (one hepatocellular carcinoma, two cutaneous melanoma).

The study's findings and limits: Relative to CD4+ cells, CD8+ T cells on average had more expanded clones. Relatively little clonal expansion, among the lowest observed, appeared in partial responders at 0.1-3.0 mg/kg.

As to this clone: What it binds is unknown.

Clones were read by immunoSEQ multiplex PCR, and TCRdb kept only the in-frame ones, dropping some. The sample lists tens of thousands of clones, more than 80% occurring once. Patients were excluded for autoimmune disease history or systemic immunosuppression. Germline CDR1 reads SGHRS; CDR2 reads YFSETQ. Trimming shortened V by 1 base and J by 0 bases, and 10 bases separated the two germline ends. The CDR3 has 15 residues. The source material was CD4+ or CD8+ T cells sorted from blood, sampled in a trial of the OX40 agonist ivuxolimab. The chain combines TRBV5-1 with TRBJ2-5, with a weak D call TRBD2 (5 bases). This sequence originates from an adult with an advanced solid tumor such as melanoma, head and neck, liver or kidney cancer. CDR3 protein: CASSLIPGYQETQYF. CDR3 DNA: TGCGCCAGCAGCTTGATACCGGGATACCAAGAGACCCAGTACTTC.